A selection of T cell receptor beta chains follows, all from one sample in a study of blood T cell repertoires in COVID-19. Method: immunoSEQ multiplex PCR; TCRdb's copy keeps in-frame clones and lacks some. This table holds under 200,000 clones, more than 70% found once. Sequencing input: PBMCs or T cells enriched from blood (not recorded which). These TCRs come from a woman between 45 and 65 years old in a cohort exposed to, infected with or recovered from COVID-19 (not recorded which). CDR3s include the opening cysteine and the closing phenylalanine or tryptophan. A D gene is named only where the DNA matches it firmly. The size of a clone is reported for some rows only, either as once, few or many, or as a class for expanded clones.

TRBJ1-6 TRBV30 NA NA CAWSQSPIGVGSYNSPLHF TGTGCCTGGAGTCAATCACCCATCGGGGTGGGCTCCTATAATTCACCCCTCCACTTT
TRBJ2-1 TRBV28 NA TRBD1 CASILRGSSYNEQFF TGTGCCAGCATCCTCAGGGGGAGCTCCTACAATGAGCAGTTCTTC
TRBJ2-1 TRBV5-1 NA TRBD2 CASSHGTSGSLEQFF TGCGCCAGCAGCCACGGGACTAGCGGGAGTCTGGAGCAGTTCTTC
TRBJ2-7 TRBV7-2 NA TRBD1 CASSLGGTGGGYEQYF TGTGCCAGCAGCTTAGGCGGGACAGGGGGCGGATACGAGCAGTACTTC
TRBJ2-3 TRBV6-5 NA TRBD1 CASILGTANTDTQYF TGTGCCAGCATCCTTGGGACAGCCAACACAGATACGCAGTATTTT
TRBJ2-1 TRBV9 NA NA CASSVNLWTNSYNEQFF TGTGCCAGCAGCGTAAACCTCTGGACAAACTCCTACAATGAGCAGTTCTTC
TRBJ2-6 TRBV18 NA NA CASSPPGPGANVLTF TGTGCCAGCTCACCACCGGGGCCCGGGGCCAACGTCCTGACTTTC
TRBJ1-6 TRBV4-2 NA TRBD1 CASSQYDRGSSYNSPLHF TGTGCCAGCAGCCAATATGACAGGGGGAGCTCCTATAATTCACCCCTCCACTTT
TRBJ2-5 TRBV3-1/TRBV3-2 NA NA CASSQGVTTGTQETQYF TGTGCCAGCAGCCAAGGGGTAACAACAGGGACCCAAGAGACCCAGTACTTC
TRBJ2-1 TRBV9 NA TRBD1 CASSTDGDSRDEQFF TGTGCCAGCAGCACCGACGGGGACAGTCGCGATGAGCAGTTCTTC
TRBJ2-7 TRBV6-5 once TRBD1 CASSSGQGIYEQYF TGTGCCAGCAGTTCGGGACAGGGGATCTACGAGCAGTACTTC
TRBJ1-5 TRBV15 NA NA CATSREEPWATSNQPQHF TGTGCCACCAGCAGAGAAGAGCCTTGGGCCACTAGCAATCAGCCCCAGCATTTT
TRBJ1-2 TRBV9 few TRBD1 CASSPSSGTGADGYTF TGTGCCAGCAGCCCATCAAGTGGGACAGGGGCGGATGGCTACACCTTC
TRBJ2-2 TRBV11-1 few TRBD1 CASSQDRGPDTGELFF TGTGCCAGCAGCCAGGACAGGGGGCCGGACACCGGGGAGCTGTTTTTT
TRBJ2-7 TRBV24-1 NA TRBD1 CATSGDRDYEQYF TGTGCCACCAGTGGGGACAGAGACTACGAGCAGTACTTC
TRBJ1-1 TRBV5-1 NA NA CASSLAFGQKTEAFF TGCGCCAGCAGCTTGGCCTTTGGACAGAAAACTGAAGCTTTCTTT
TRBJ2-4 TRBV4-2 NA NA CASSQASGDSKNIQYF TGTGCCAGCAGCCAGGCGTCGGGGGACAGTAAAAACATTCAGTACTTC
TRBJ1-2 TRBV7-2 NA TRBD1 CASTRPHRGYGYTF TGTGCCAGCACCCGGCCCCACAGGGGCTATGGCTACACCTTC
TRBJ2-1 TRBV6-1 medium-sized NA CASSEFGRSEQFF TGTGCCAGCAGTGAATTTGGTCGGAGTGAGCAGTTCTTC
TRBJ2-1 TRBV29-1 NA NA CSVGPDNEQFF TGCAGCGTTGGGCCCGACAATGAGCAGTTCTTC
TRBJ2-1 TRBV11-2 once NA CASSALSGLSYNEQFF TGTGCCAGCAGCGCCCTTAGCGGACTCTCCTACAATGAGCAGTTCTTC
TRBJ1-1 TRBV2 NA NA CASKESVTEAFF TGTGCCAGCAAAGAGTCGGTCACTGAAGCTTTCTTT
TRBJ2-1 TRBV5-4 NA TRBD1 CASCRQGDNEQFF TGTGCCAGCTGCCGACAGGGAGACAATGAGCAGTTCTTC
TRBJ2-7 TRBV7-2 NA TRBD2 CASSLSAGGYYEQYF TGTGCCAGCAGCTTAAGTGCGGGGGGCTACTACGAGCAGTACTTC
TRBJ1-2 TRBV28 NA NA CASSLRQLNYGYTF TGTGCCAGCAGTTTGAGGCAGTTGAACTATGGCTACACCTTC
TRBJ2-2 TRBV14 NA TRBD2 CASRRTSGGPNTGELFF TGTGCCAGCAGACGGACTAGCGGGGGCCCTAACACCGGGGAGCTGTTTTTT
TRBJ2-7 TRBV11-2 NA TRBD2 CASSLREGYEQYF TGTGCCAGCAGCTTAAGGGAGGGTTACGAGCAGTACTTC
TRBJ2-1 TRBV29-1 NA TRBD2 CSVHLAGLYNEQFF TGCAGCGTACACCTAGCGGGCCTATACAATGAGCAGTTCTTC
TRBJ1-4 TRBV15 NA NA CATSRSRGEKLFF TGTGCCACCAGCAGATCCCGAGGCGAAAAACTGTTTTTT
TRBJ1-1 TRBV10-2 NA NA CASSESRGTEAFF TGCGCCAGCAGTGAGTCTCGAGGGACTGAAGCTTTCTTT
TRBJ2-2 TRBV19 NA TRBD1 CASTMTGWTELFF TGTGCCAGTACCATGACAGGGTGGACGGAGCTGTTTTTT
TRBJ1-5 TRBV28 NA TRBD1 CASSFRGQGNQPQHF TGTGCCAGCAGTTTTAGAGGACAGGGCAATCAGCCCCAGCATTTT
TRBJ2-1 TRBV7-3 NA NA CASSGRQGGGSYNEQFF TGTGCCAGCAGTGGAAGACAGGGAGGCGGATCATACAATGAGCAGTTCTTC
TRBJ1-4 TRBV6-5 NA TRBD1 CAISTPGRGHEKLFF TGTGCCATATCCACCCCGGGCAGGGGGCACGAAAAACTGTTTTTT
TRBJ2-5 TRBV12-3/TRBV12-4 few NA CASSGLLRDNQYF TGTGCCAGCTCCGGGCTCTTGAGGGACAACCAGTACTTC
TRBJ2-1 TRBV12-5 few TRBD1 CASGQRTGVSNEQFF TGTGCTAGTGGTCAACGGACAGGGGTTAGCAATGAGCAGTTCTTC
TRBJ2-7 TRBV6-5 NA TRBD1 CASYAPGQGIVEQYF TGTGCCAGCTACGCCCCCGGACAGGGAATAGTTGAGCAGTACTTC
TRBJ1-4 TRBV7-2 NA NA CASSSRVTNEKLFF TGTGCCAGCAGCTCCAGGGTGACTAATGAAAAACTGTTTTTT
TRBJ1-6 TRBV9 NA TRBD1 CASSVAPGQGTSPLHF TGTGCCAGCAGCGTAGCCCCGGGACAGGGCACATCACCCCTCCACTTT
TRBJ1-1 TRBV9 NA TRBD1 CASSVGTGGSTEAFF TGTGCCAGCAGCGTAGGGACAGGGGGAAGTACTGAAGCTTTCTTT
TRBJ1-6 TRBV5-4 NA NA CASSLENPGPASPLHF TGTGCCAGCAGCTTGGAAAATCCAGGGCCTGCTTCACCCCTCCACTTT
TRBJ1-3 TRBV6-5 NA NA CASRESFSGNTIYF TGTGCCAGCAGAGAGTCCTTCTCTGGAAACACCATATATTTT
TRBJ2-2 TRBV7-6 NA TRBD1 CASRDRGNTGELFF TGTGCCAGCAGGGACAGGGGGAACACCGGGGAGCTGTTTTTT
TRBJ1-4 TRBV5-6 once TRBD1 CASSFRGLGEKLFF TGTGCCAGCAGCTTCAGGGGGCTGGGGGAAAAACTGTTTTTT
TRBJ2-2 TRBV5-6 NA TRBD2 CASSGGLAGLTNTGELFF TGTGCCAGCAGCGGCGGACTAGCGGGCCTTACGAACACCGGGGAGCTGTTTTTT
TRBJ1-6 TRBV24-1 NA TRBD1 CATQDRQASPLHF TGTGCCACCCAGGACAGGCAAGCCTCACCCCTCCACTTT